The 10 T cell receptor beta chains reported below all come from one sample, sequenced in a study of blood T cell repertoires in COVID-19. Clones were read by immunoSEQ multiplex PCR, and TCRdb kept only the in-frame ones, dropping some. This table has more than 35,000 clones, around 90% appearing once. Sample: peripheral blood. The receptor set was obtained from a human donor in a cohort sampled during active COVID-19.

The rearrangement links TRBV6-4 to TRBJ2-3; 11 nucleotides line up with TRBD2. V was pared by 4 bases and J by 0 bases, with 6 bases of the junction left unmatched. CDR3 size: 17 residues. Germline V lookup: CDR1 MRHNA, CDR2 SNTAGT. CDR3 nucleotides: TGTGCCAGCAGTGTTGGTCTAGCGGGAGGTAGCACAGATACGCAGTATTTT. Translation gives CASSVGLAGGSTDTQYF.

The chain has TRBV10-3 and TRBJ2-7; D unclear. From germline, CDR1 is ENHRY and CDR2 SYGVKD. Trimming removed 3 bases at V and 2 bases at J, with 17 bases between. The CDR3 is 16 amino acids. CDR3: CAISEVQPPLTYEQYF. Written as DNA, the CDR3 is TGTGCCATCAGTGAAGTACAGCCTCCCCTCACCTACGAGCAGTACTTC.

To note about this clone: The sample contains more than one DNA sequence encoding this CDR3. The chain is built from TRBV24-1 and TRBJ2-5; 9 nucleotides align to TRBD1. The J segment lost 2 bases and the V segment lost 9 bases, leaving 3 bases of the junction unmatched. Germline V gene data show CDR1 as KGHDR and CDR2 as SFDVKD. This CDR3 comprises 13 residues. In DNA, the CDR3 is TGTGCCACCGAAGACAGGGGGCAAGAGACCCAGTACTTC. Translation: CATEDRGQETQYF.

The chain recombines TRBV6-6 with TRBJ2-7, with a weak D call TRBD2 (6 bases). This CDR3 comprises 15 residues. The germline CDR1 and CDR2 sequences are MNHNY and SVGAGI (reference sequence). Trimming removed 5 bases at V and 2 bases at J, with 16 bases between. CDR3 nucleotide sequence: TGTGCCAGCAGTACCCCGGGAGCCGGAGCCTACGAGCAGTACTTC. This gives the protein CASSTPGAGAYEQYF.

The chain uses TRBV11-2 and TRBJ1-1; D unresolved. CDR3 length: 15 residues. The V end was cut by 6 bases, the J end by 8 bases, with 22 bases between. Germline lookup yields CDR1 SGHAT and CDR2 FQNNGV. The CDR3 spells CASSPTRAVGAEAFF. The CDR3, as DNA: TGTGCCAGCAGTCCGACTAGGGCCGTTGGCGCGGAAGCTTTCTTT.

The chain recombines TRBV11-2 with TRBJ2-6; D unclear. CDR3 size: 15 residues. V lost 9 bases, J lost 1 base, and 13 bases lay in between. CDR1 is SGHAT and CDR2 is FQNNGV in the germline V gene. The CDR3 protein is CASHYLFSGANVLTF. CDR3 coding DNA: TGTGCCAGTCACTACCTTTTTTCTGGGGCCAACGTCCTGACTTTC.

The chain has TRBV5-4 and TRBJ1-2, with D uncertain. Trimming cost V 1 base and J 4 bases, with 8 bases left between them. The CDR3 has 13 residues. The germline gives CDR1 SGHNT, CDR2 YYREEE (reference sequence). The CDR3 loop reads CASSLSGSYGYTF. The CDR3 DNA follows: TGTGCCAGCAGCTTGAGCGGCTCCTATGGCTACACCTTC.

This rearrangement joins TRBV5-5 to TRBJ1-2, with 8 bases fitting TRBD1. The V segment lost 0 bases and the J segment 4 bases; nucleotides outside the gene matches: 5. CDR1 and CDR2 (germline): SGHKS, YYEKEE (reference sequence). This CDR3 spans 15 amino acids. CDR3 sequence: CASSLDSDRVYGYTF. The CDR3 DNA sequence: TGTGCCAGCAGCTTGGATTCGGACAGGGTCTATGGCTACACCTTC.

This chain joins TRBV28 and TRBJ1-5; D gene uncertain. The V end was cut by 4 bases, the J end by 0 bases, with 19 bases between. The CDR3 is made up of 18 amino acids. Germline V gene lookup returns CDR1 MDHEN and CDR2 SYDVKM. CDR3 amino acids: CASSWESVGRSSNQPQHF. The CDR3 DNA sequence: TGTGCCAGCAGTTGGGAGAGTGTCGGGCGGAGTAGCAATCAGCCCCAGCATTTT.

V is TRBV5-4 and J is TRBJ2-7, with D perhaps TRBD2 (5 bases). Germline CDR1 and CDR2: SGHNT and YYREEE (reference sequence). The length of the CDR3 is 13 residues. Trimming removed 1 base from V and 13 bases from J, with 18 bases in between. CDR3 bases: TGTGCCAGCAGCTTGAGTGGTACCCAAACTAGTTACTTC. Its translation is CASSLSGTQTSYF.